This T cell receptor (beta chain) was retrieved from a study of cytomegalovirus exposure and HLA in healthy donors (dated by TCRdb to between 2016 and 2019). Regarding the study in general: An earlier analysis of some 620 of the donors reported around 280 Gb of sequence data and 95 million to 140 million unique TCR beta sequences obtained from roughly 170 million T cells. To decide whether each TCR beta V gene segment behaved as functional or pseudogenic, an earlier analysis of over 500 of the donors relied on high-throughput TCR beta sequencing. Donor age, sex, ethnicity and CMV serostatus were compiled alongside the repertoire data. Along with the roughly 670-subject first cohort, a separate validation cohort of over a hundred different subjects was used. High-throughput TCR immunosequencing, statistical association of individual TCRs with disease status, and machine learning were combined to predict cytomegalovirus infection status. In a later analysis, previously published TCR beta repertoires from 666 donors were re-analyzed and high-resolution HLA genotyping was added so that TCR occurrence patterns could be studied. Every repertoire in the discovery cohort had been generated on one and the same sequencing platform. Class I and class II HLA loci were covered by the typing at four-digit resolution. Rather than using new phenotypic data, the later analysis identified candidate immune exposures from TCR beta sequences and from how often those sequences occurred across donors. About five DR-DQ haplotypes were treated as single units for association and clustering because of strong linkage in the cohort. The study was designed to test whether signatures of past pathogen exposure could be identified by cataloging public T cell receptors. Typing coverage differed by locus: A, B, C, DRB1 and DQB1 were typed in roughly 620-630 donors, DQA1 in about 500, DPA1 in over 600, and DPB1 in just under 490. A later genetic analysis used genome-wide SNP genotypes for about 55% of the 666 donors, treating that subset as a discovery cohort. Among the roughly 400 genotyped donors, under 90% belonged to the genetic ancestry cluster associated with self-reported Caucasian donors. Using immunosequencing, the study profiled T cell repertoires from roughly 650 subjects and related those repertoires to cytomegalovirus serostatus. Among around 400 genotyped donors of the cohort, an average of 235,054 unique TCR beta nucleotide sequences were sequenced per donor, 15% to 20% of them non-productive. An early release that covered about 600 HLA-typed donors contained approximately 300 gigabases of sequencing data and around 85 million unique TCR sequences. Summary of the overall study and its limitations: A later genetic analysis reported fewer N-insertions in productive TCRs among donors in an Asian-associated ancestry cluster than the roughly 720-donor mean. In both the original and validation cohorts, the classifier was reported to diagnose cytomegalovirus status with high specificity and sensitivity. Only TCR beta chains were sequenced in this cohort, and the absence of alpha or paired-chain data limited detectable features. In the study, approximately 150 TCR beta chains were listed as associated with cytomegalovirus. According to a later analysis, parvovirus B19, influenza, CMV and Epstein-Barr virus appeared linked to several top co-occurrence clusters. A further reported finding was that TCR beta sequences accurately predicted the HLA-A and HLA-B alleles for most subjects in the first cohort. Correlated functional status among segregating V segments might be attributable to linkage disequilibrium, but an unknown experimental factor could not be ruled out. Strong co-occurrence of HLA alleles, especially DR and DQ, made assigning TCR associations to individual alleles difficult. A later analysis associated 16,951 TCR beta sequences with specific HLA alleles at a false discovery rate of 0.05. Most CMV-associated TCR beta chains appeared to be HLA-restricted in a later analysis, and the HLA associations seemed to be driven largely by CMV exposure. Some IMGT-functional V segments, including TRBV6-2 and TRBV6-3, could not be told apart with the 87-base-pair reads, so those segments were excluded. Most TCR sequences were seen in very few donors, while some public TCRs were found in many individuals. The sequencing pipeline was judged likely to have produced a cluster of highly shared sequence variants as a technical artifact. Compared with equally common non-associated chains, HLA-associated TCR beta chains in a later analysis were more clonally expanded and had lower generation probabilities. The authors suggested that the approach could potentially be generalized to other disease states and immunological phenotypes. Because some donors lacked HLA typing at each locus, the association tests relied only on the typed subset. In vitro tests confirmed that a few of the cytomegalovirus-associated TCR beta chains recognize cytomegalovirus antigens. In a later analysis, the rate of TCR association differed among HLA loci, with DRB1 alleles having the most associated TCRs and HLA-C alleles having the fewest. Because counts were too low, 15 to 20 rarely observed V segments, including chromosome 9 orphons, were excluded from the earlier analysis of fewer than 650 of the donors. Roughly uniform sequencing depth across donors was assumed in presence/absence analyses, although this assumption may not hold. An earlier analysis of roughly 570 of the donors showed that most TCR beta V segments appeared in productive rearrangements either about 87% or about 30% of the time, which broadly matched IMGT annotations. An association between a missense DCLRE1C variant and V-gene and J-gene trimming of TCR beta chains was found in a later genetic analysis and replicated in an independent cohort. CMV serostatus was the only immune exposure information available for the cohort.

In total, approximately 700 healthy bone marrow donors made up the cohort. At the time of sampling, every cohort member was nominally healthy, though immune exposures that went unrecorded were likely present. The donor tested CMV seronegative and was one of the 352 seronegative cohort members. A peripheral blood sample was collected from each donor, and TCR beta sequencing was performed on peripheral blood mononuclear cells. The Qiagen DNeasy Blood Extraction Kit was used to extract genomic DNA from the blood cell samples. The CDR3, cysteine through phenylalanine, is 14 amino acids long. Only CDR3 DNA remains: 42 bases, in frame from the first base. Germline trimming: 4 bases from V, 6 bases from J; junction bases outside gene matches: 11. Taken from the germline V gene (reference sequence), the CDR1 and CDR2 loops are GTSNPN and SVGIG. Library generation was performed with the immunoSEQ multiplex PCR assay. The multiplex PCR relied on a mix of 60 forward primers for TCR Vbeta segments and 13 reverse primers for TCR Jbeta segments. The CDR3 region of rearranged TCR beta genes was amplified from genomic DNA by a multiplex PCR assay. The Illumina HiSeq System was used to sequence the amplified TCR beta libraries as 87-base-pair reads. Per the original workflow: Across the 500 to 850 repertoires, a later analysis counted some 81 million unique TCR beta chains, about 10 million of which were shared by at least two donors. Raw reads were error-corrected and collapsed into unique sequences with a nearest-neighbor algorithm that merged closely related sequences to remove PCR and sequencing errors. To assign V, D and J gene segments, CDR3 sequences were aligned to IMGT reference sequences. Each retained sequence needed at least a six-nucleotide match to both a V gene segment and a J gene segment. Rearrangements were called productive when the CDR3 lacked stop codons and stayed in frame with V and J; all others were non-productive. Following IMGT convention, CDR3 was defined as the stretch from the second conserved V-encoded cysteine to the conserved J-encoded phenylalanine. The earlier analysis of approximately 590 of the donors excluded any sequence lacking an unambiguous match to a single V gene segment. An earlier analysis of 550 to 650 of the donors classified V segments as functional when productive rearrangements were above 56.7% and as segregating when the standard deviation between donors was above 5%. A statistical classification framework was built for diagnosing cytomegalovirus status from the catalog of TCR beta chain sequences. V and J gene assignment, in a later analysis, came from comparing TCR nucleotide sequences with IMGT/GENE-DB human TR gene sequences. The TCRdist pipeline was used in a later analysis to assign CDR3 sequences and most-parsimonious VDJ recombination scenarios. In a later analysis, each TCR beta chain was defined by its CDR3 amino acid sequence together with its V-gene family, and reads without a unique V-gene family were excluded. As a way to deal with suspected cross-contamination and a sequencing artifact, a later analysis dropped 450 to 600 nucleotide sequences that were highly shared and had low generation probability. In a later analysis, a clonal expansion index for each public chain was calculated from normalized within-repertoire ranks of inferred template counts. In a later analysis, generation probabilities were computed using a VDJ recombination model fitted to out-of-frame rearrangements, and the results were checked against IGoR. A later analysis scored TCR-TCR, TCR-HLA and TCR-CMV co-occurrence with hypergeometric tests, applying a repertoire-size bias correction to TCR pairs. False discovery rates were estimated in a later analysis by permuting HLA or CMV assignments 20 times. In a later analysis, co-occurring TCRs were grouped with DBSCAN, and TCRdist sequence similarity was added when clustering was performed within HLA-allele-positive subsets. For co-occurrence clustering, repertoires with fewer than 30,000 or more than 120,000 public chains were excluded, along with five or six repertoires with anomalous nucleotide sharing. As stored in TCRdb, this immuneACCESS dataset retains in-frame rearrangements with V and J assigned. A fraction of the clones does not appear; measured against another copy, unresolved V genes explain less than half of the discrepancy, and the remainder lacks a known reason. That table gives V, J and clone size, and the DNA gave D and trimming. The sample data list approximately 200,000 clones, and 65% to 90% of these were observed just once. Of the sample, approximately 1.4% falls within the top ten clones.

Remarks on this clone: It has no known antigen specificity. No clone much larger than this one lies a single base away; base qualities are absent.

Sequenced input: PBMCs. The clonotype was recovered from a girl between 5 and 17 years old in good health and CMV-seronegative. The sequence links TRBV30 to TRBJ1-2; 7 nucleotides in the junction match TRBD1. Here is the DNA: TGTGCCTGGACGCTGTCCGGGACAGCGGATGGCTACACCTTC. It translates to CAWTLSGTADGYTF.